This T cell receptor (beta chain) was captured in a study of blood T cells in healthy people across ages. Broader study findings: A roughly linear age-dependent decrease characterized TCR beta diversity per million T cells.

Notes on this clonotype: What it binds is unknown. The junction does not match germline at one end; this may be a read error.

Healthy Caucasians from Russia aged about 6 to 100 served as donors. The authors drew approximately 9 milliliters of peripheral blood from each donor. CDR3 length: 16 residues. A second PCR of about 6 to 12 cycles used a sample-barcoded 5' primer and a J-beta primer mix. TCRdb ran MiXCR on the 5' RACE reads and lists one entry per CDR3 protein. This sample carries 650,000 to 1,000,000 distinct CDR3 sequences, around 36% of them seen once, and the ten largest clones take roughly 13%. The sequence derives from a young man in good health. The chain links TRBV12-3 or TRBV12-4 to TRBJ2-3; a possible D gene is TRBD1 (6 bases). Sequencing was performed on blood. CDR3 region: CASSLALGTLTDAQYF. Here the CDR3 DNA reads TGTGCCAGCAGTTTAGCGCTCGGGACACTCACAGATGCGCAGTATTTT.